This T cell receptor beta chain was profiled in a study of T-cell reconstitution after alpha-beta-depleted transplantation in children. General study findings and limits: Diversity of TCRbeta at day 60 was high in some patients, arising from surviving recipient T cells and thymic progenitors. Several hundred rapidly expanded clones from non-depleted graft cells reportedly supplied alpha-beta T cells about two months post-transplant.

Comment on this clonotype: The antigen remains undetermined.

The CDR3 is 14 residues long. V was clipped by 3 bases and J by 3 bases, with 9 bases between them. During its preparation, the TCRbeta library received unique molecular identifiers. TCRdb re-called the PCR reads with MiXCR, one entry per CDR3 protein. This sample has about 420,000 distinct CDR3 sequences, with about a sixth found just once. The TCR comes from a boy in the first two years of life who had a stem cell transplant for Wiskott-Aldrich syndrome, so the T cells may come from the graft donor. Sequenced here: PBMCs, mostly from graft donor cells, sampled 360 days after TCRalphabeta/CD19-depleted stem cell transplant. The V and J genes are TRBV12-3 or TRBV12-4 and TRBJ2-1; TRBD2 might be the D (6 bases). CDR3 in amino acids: CASSFRRGYNEQFF. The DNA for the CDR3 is TGTGCCAGCAGTTTTCGGAGGGGCTACAATGAGCAGTTCTTC.